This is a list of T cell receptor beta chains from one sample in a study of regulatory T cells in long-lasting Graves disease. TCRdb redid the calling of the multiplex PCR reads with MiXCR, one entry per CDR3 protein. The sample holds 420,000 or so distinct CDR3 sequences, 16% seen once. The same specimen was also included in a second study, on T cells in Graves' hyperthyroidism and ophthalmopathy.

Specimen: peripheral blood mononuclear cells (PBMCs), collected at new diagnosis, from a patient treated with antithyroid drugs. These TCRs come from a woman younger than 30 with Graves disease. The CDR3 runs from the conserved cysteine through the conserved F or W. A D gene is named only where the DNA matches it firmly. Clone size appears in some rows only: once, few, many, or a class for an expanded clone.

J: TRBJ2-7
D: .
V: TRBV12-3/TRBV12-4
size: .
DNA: TGTGCCAGCAGTCCCCCGGACCTCCTTTACGAGCAGTACTTC
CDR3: CASSPPDLLYEQYF

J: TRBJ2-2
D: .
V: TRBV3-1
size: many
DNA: TGTGCCAGCAGCCAAGATCGAGGACTTACCGGGGAGCTGTTTTTT
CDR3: CASSQDRGLTGELFF

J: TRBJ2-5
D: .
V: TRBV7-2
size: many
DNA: TGTGCCAGCAGCCTAACGGAGACCCAGTACTTC
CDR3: CASSLTETQYF

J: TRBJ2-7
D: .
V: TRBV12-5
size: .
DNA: TGTGCTAGTGCCCAGGACTCACCCCACGAGCAGTACTTC
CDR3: CASAQDSPHEQYF

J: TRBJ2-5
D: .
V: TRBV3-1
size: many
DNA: TGTGCCAGCAGCGGAGGGGGACGAAAGACCCAGTACTTC
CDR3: CASSGGGRKTQYF

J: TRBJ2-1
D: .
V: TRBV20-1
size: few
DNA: TGCAGTGCACAAACTCTTACCTCCTACAATGAGCAGTTCTTC
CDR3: CSAQTLTSYNEQFF

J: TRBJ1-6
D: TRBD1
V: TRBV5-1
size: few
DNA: TGCGCCAGCAGCTCGGGGGGGACAGGGGAGTCACCTCTCCACTTT
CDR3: CASSSGGTGESPLHF

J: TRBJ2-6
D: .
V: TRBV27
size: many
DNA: TGTGCCAGCAGTTTAACCTCTGGGGCCAACGTCCTGACTTTC
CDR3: CASSLTSGANVLTF

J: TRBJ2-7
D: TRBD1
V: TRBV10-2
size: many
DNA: TGCGCCAGCAGTGAGTCGGGCAGGGGGCTGGACGAGCAGTACTTC
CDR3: CASSESGRGLDEQYF

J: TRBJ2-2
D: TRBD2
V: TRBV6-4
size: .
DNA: TGTGCCAGCAGTCGCGTTTCGGGACTAGCGGGAGATGTAGGTCCCGGGGAGCTGTTTTTT
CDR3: CASSRVSGLAGDVGPGELFF

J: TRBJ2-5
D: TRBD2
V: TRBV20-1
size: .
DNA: TGCAGTACTGGTCCGGGACTAGCGGGATGGGAGACCCAGTACTTC
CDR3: CSTGPGLAGWETQYF

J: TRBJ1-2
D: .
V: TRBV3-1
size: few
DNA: TGTGCCAGCAGCCAAGACACGAGGGGAAGCGGCTACACCTTC
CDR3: CASSQDTRGSGYTF

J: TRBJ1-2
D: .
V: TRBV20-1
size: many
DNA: TGCAGTACAAAGATCTATGGCTACACCTTC
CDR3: CSTKIYGYTF

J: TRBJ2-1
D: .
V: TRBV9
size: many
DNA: TGTGCCAGCAGCGTAGGTTGGGGGGATGAGCAGTTCTTC
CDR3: CASSVGWGDEQFF

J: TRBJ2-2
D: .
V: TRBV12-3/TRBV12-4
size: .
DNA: TGTGCCAGCAGTTCACTAAATCCCGGGGAGCTGTTTTTT
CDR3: CASSSLNPGELFF

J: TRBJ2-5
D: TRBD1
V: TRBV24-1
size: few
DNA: TGTGCCACCAGTGATCGGGGACAGAGGGGAGAGACCCAGTACTTC
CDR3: CATSDRGQRGETQYF

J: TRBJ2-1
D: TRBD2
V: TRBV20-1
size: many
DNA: TGCAGTGCTAGAGAGGGAGGGAGCTCCTACAATGAGCAGTTCTTC
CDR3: CSAREGGSSYNEQFF

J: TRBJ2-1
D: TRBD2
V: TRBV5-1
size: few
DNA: TGCGCCAGCAGCGTACTAGCGGGGAATGAGCAGTTCTTC
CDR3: CASSVLAGNEQFF

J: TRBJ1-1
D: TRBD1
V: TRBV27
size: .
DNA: TGTGCCAGCAGTTTATCAGGGACAGGGGTCCTAGAAGCTTTCTTT
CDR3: CASSLSGTGVLEAFF

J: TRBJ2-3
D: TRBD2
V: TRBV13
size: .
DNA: TGTGCCAGCAGCTTCGTTTTGGGAGGGCGGTACACAGATACGCAGTATTTT
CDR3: CASSFVLGGRYTDTQYF

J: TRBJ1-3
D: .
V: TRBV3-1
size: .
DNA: TGTGCCAGCAGCCCCCGGGGAAATGGAAACACCATATATTTT
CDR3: CASSPRGNGNTIYF

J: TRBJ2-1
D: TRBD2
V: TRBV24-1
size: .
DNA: TGTGCCACCAGTGACCCCGGGACTAGGTTTTACAATGAGCAGTTCTTC
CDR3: CATSDPGTRFYNEQFF